What follows is one T cell receptor (beta chain) and its context. Antigen unknown. The data were taken from a study of CD8+CD57+ T cells in acquired aplastic anemia. Study as a whole: DNA recovered from sorted CD4+ and CD8+ cells had a mean of approximately 3.4 ug.

The study's findings and limits: Patients and controls were found to share fewer than 35 CD8+ CDR3 sequences.

An expansion of CD8+CD57+ cells by flow cytometry had been shown in patients chosen for sequencing. Genomic DNA was employed as the template in profiling TCR beta VDJ and CDR3. TCRdb re-called the reads with MiXCR, one entry per CDR3 protein. This table has 200,000 to 250,000 distinct CDR3 sequences, around three fifths appearing once. The CDR3 runs to 15 residues. Germline CDR1 SNHLY, CDR2 FYNNEI. J was trimmed by 4 bases and V by 8 bases; bases with no gene match: 11. Sequences were obtained from sorted CD4+, CD8+, or CD8+CD57+ T cells (not recorded which) from PBMCs. This TCR was sampled from a human donor with aplastic anemia. The genes are TRBV2 and TRBJ2-1, with 7 bases identical to TRBD2. The CDR3 loop reads CASGVNVRGYNEQFF. CDR3 nucleotide sequence: TGTGCCAGCGGGGTAAACGTGCGGGGGTACAATGAGCAGTTCTTC.